This TCR beta chain originates from a study of T cell changes during pregnancy in multiple sclerosis. Looked up from germline, CDR1 is SNHLY and CDR2 is FYNNEI. The CDR3 totals 19 residues. V shed 6 bases and J 0 bases; nucleotides not matched to a gene: 12. Sequenced by immunoSEQ multiplex PCR; TCRdb stores in-frame clones only, minus some. Here the sample spans 85,000 to 100,000 clones, under 95% being singletons. This rearrangement joins TRBV2 to TRBJ2-3; the match to TRBD2 covers 13 bases. The sequence was obtained from a female donor with multiple sclerosis, enrolled in a pregnancy study. The sequenced sample was peripheral blood, obtained after pregnancy. CDR3 in amino acids: CASRVKTSGRWTSTDTQYF. DNA for the CDR3: TGTGCCAGCAGAGTGAAGACTAGCGGGAGGTGGACTAGCACAGATACGCAGTATTTT.